This T cell receptor beta chain is drawn from a study of blood T cell repertoires in COVID-19. Trimming removed 2 bases from V and 6 bases from J, with 15 bases in between. The germline V gene has CDR1 SGHRS and CDR2 YFSETQ. This CDR3 region has 14 residues. The repertoire was sequenced with immunoSEQ multiplex PCR; TCRdb's copy has only in-frame clones and lacks some. The data hold under 400,000 clones, with 80% to 90% observed a single time. The sample consisted of peripheral blood. The chain carries TRBV5-1 and TRBJ2-7; D possibly corresponds to TRBD2 (5 bases). This clonotype was obtained from a woman aged 25 to 45 with COVID-19, enrolled during active disease. CDR3 loop: CASSFSGISLEQYF. CDR3 coding DNA: TGCGCCAGCAGCTTCTCCGGGATCTCTCTCGAGCAGTACTTC. Complete variable domain (other parts from reference TRBV5-1 and TRBJ2-7): KAGVTQTPRYLIKTRGQQVTLSCSPISGHRSVSWYQQTPGQGLQFLFEYFSETQRNKGNFPGRFSGRQFSNSRSEMNVSTLELGDSALYLCASSFSGISLEQYFGPGTRLTVT.